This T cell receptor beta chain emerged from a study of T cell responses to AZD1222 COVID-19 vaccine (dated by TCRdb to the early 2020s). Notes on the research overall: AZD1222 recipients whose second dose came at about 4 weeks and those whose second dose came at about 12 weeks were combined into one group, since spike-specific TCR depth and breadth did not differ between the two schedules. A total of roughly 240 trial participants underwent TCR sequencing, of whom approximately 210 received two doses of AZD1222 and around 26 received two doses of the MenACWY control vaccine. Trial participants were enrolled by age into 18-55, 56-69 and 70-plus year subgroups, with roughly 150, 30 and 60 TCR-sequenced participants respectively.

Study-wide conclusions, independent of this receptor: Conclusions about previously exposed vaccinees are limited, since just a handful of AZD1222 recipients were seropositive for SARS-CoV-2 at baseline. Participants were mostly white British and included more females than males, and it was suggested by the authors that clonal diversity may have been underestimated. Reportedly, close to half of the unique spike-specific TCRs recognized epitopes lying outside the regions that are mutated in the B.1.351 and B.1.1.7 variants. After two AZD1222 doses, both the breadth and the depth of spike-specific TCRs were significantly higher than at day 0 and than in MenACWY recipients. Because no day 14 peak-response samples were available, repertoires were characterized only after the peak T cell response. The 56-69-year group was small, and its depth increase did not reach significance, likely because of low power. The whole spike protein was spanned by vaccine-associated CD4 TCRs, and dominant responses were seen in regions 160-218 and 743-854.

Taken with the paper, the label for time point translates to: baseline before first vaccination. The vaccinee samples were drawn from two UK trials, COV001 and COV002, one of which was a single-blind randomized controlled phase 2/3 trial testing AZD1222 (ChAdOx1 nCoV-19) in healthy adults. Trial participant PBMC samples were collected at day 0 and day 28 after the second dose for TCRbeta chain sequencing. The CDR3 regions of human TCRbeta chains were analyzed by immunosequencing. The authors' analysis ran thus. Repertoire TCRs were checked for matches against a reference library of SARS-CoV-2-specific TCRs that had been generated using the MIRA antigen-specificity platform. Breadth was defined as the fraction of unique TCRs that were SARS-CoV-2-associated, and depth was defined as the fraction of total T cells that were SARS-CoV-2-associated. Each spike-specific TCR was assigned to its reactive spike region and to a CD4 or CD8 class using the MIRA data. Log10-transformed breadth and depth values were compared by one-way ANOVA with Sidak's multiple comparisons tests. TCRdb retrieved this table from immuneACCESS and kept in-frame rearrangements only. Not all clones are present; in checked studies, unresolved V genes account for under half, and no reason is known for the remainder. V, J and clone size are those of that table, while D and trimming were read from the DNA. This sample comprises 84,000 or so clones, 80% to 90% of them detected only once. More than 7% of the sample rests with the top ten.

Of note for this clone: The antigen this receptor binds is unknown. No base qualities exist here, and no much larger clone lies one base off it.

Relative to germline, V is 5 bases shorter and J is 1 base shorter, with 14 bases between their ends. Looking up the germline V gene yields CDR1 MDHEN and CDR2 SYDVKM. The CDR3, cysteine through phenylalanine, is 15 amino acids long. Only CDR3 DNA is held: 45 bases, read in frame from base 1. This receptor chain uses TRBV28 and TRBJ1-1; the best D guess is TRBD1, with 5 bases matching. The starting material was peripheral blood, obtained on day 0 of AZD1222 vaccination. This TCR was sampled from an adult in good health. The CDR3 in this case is CASSPRGRPNTEAFF. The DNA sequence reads TGTGCCAGCAGTCCCCGGGGCCGACCGAACACTGAAGCTTTCTTT.